This T cell receptor (beta chain) was captured in a study of blood T cell repertoires in COVID-19. Study context: The samples span acute and convalescent COVID-19 from the United States, Italy and Spain. Sources were T cells, B-cell-depleted T cells, or PBMCs; the material itself was cDNA or gDNA.

The authors' processing: By means of reference gene primer amplification, nucleated cell counts were estimated. Sequenced by immunoSEQ multiplex PCR; TCRdb stores in-frame clones only, minus some. Clone size and V and J calls were adopted from that table, with D and trimming inferred from the DNA. The sample has about 98,000 clones, roughly 87% seen once. Germline V gives CDR1 MDHEN, CDR2 SYDVKM. The CDR3 totals 12 residues. The V end was cut by 9 bases, the J end by 5 bases, with 13 bases between. A note on this clone: This sample also contains other DNA sequences that code for the same CDR3.

The TCR sequence derives from a man in his 70s with acute or convalescent COVID-19. Specimen: peripheral blood. The chain links TRBV28 to TRBJ1-2; D possibly corresponds to TRBD1 (5 bases). CDR3 coding DNA: TGTGCCAGTTTAGGTCAGGGATATGGCTACACCTTC. The encoded protein is CASLGQGYGYTF.